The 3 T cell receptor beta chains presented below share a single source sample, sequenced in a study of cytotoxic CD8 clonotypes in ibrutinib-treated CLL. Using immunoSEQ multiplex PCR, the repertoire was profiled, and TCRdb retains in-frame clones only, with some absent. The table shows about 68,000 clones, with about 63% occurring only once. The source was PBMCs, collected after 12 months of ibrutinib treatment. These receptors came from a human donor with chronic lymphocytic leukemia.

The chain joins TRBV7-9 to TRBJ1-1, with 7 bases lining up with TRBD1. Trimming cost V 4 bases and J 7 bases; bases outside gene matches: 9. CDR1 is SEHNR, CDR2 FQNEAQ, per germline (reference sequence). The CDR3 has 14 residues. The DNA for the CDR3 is TGTGCCAGCAGCTGGGACAGCCTGATTTATGAAGCTTTCTTT. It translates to CASSWDSLIYEAFF.

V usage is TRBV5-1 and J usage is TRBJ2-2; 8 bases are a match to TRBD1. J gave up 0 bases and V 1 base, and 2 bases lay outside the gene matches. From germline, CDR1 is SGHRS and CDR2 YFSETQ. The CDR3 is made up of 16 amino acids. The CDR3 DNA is TGCGCCAGCAGCTTGCGGGGACAGGCGAACACCGGGGAGCTGTTTTTT. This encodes CASSLRGQANTGELFF.

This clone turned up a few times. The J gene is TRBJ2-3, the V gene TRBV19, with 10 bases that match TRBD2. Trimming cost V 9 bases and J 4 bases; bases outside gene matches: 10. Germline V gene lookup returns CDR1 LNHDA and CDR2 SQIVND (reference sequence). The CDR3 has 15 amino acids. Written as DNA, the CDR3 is TGTGCCAGCGCCAGGCTAGCGGGGGTGTCAGATACGCAGTATTTT. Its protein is CASARLAGVSDTQYF.